The 20 T cell receptor beta chains listed next were all sequenced from one sample in a study of CD8+ T cells in alopecia areata. Sequencing used cDNA as its template, made by extracting RNA and reverse transcribing it. Using immunoSEQ multiplex PCR, the repertoire was profiled, and TCRdb retains in-frame clones only, with some absent. Here the sample spans about 120,000 clones, about 60% being singletons. The sequenced sample was CD4+ T cells sorted from blood. The receptors originated from a human donor in good health.

This clone was observed a few times. This chain links TRBV29-1 with TRBJ1-1; unclear D gene. This CDR3 spans 12 amino acids. V was trimmed by 6 bases and J by 2 bases, leaving 10 bases between them. CDR1 is SQVTM, CDR2 ANQGSEA, per germline. The CDR3 reads CSVGWGNTEAFF. CDR3 in DNA: TGCAGCGTGGGATGGGGTAACACTGAAGCTTTCTTT.

This chain connects TRBV29-1 to TRBJ2-7; D is perhaps TRBD1 or TRBD2 (6 bases each). Per the germline V gene, CDR1 is SQVTM and CDR2 is ANQGSEA. This CDR3 has 11 amino acids. The V end lost 5 bases, the J end lost 3 bases, and 8 bases lay between the germline ends. The CDR3 is CSVRGLYEQYF. The CDR3 DNA sequence: TGCAGCGTTCGGGGGCTCTACGAGCAGTACTTC.

The V call is TRBV11-2, the J call TRBJ2-3, with D uncertain. The V gene's germline CDR1 is SGHAT and CDR2 FQNNGV. The CDR3 runs to 13 residues. Trimming pared 1 base from V and 2 bases from J, leaving 4 bases between. For the CDR3, the DNA is TGTGCCAGCAGCTTAGGGCCCACAGATACGCAGTATTTT. Translating gives CASSLGPTDTQYF.

The chain employs TRBV28 and TRBJ1-1; no clear D. Germline CDR1 MDHEN, CDR2 SYDVKM. The CDR3 covers 13 residues. Trimming removed 2 bases at V and 3 bases at J, with 7 bases between. The CDR3 DNA follows: TGTGCCAGCAGTTTACCACGAGACACTGAAGCTTTCTTT. Translated, it gives CASSLPRDTEAFF.

This clone was seen only a few times. V usage is TRBV29-1 and J usage is TRBJ2-2; the D is unclear. Germline CDR1 SQVTM, CDR2 ANQGSEA. The CDR3 has 11 residues. Trimming pared 7 bases from V and 3 bases from J, leaving 6 bases between. CDR3 amino acids: CSGAHTGELFF. In nucleotides, the CDR3 is TGCAGCGGTGCCCACACCGGGGAGCTGTTTTTT.

V usage is TRBV28 and J usage is TRBJ2-2; D is ambiguous. The CDR3 totals 14 residues. The V gene lost 1 base and the J gene lost 0 bases, with 3 bases spanning the gap. Germline CDR1 is MDHEN and CDR2 is SYDVKM. The chain's CDR3 is CASSLYSNTGELFF. CDR3 in DNA: TGTGCCAGCAGTTTATACTCGAACACCGGGGAGCTGTTTTTT.

V is TRBV9 and J is TRBJ1-6; unclear D gene. CDR1 and CDR2 (germline): SGDLS, YYNGEE. The CDR3 sequence is 14 residues long. Deletions cut 0 bases from V and 9 bases from J, with 10 bases between. The CDR3 spells CASSVASIFSPLHF. CDR3 sequence (DNA): TGTGCCAGCAGCGTAGCTAGTATCTTTTCACCCCTCCACTTT.

The gene calls are TRBV30 and TRBJ2-7; possible D gene TRBD1, 5 bases. Germline V lookup: CDR1 GTSNPN, CDR2 SVGIG (reference sequence). The V and J ends lost 6 bases and 3 bases respectively, with 12 bases between them. CDR3 length equals 12 residues. The DNA of the CDR3 is TGTGCCTGTGGTGGGGCAGTCTACGAGCAGTACTTC. Translated: CACGGAVYEQYF.

This chain links TRBV7-2 with TRBJ2-5; TRBD2 matches at 8 bases. Per germline, CDR1 SGHTA and CDR2 FQGNSA. Trimming took 1 base from V and 4 from J; bases not matched to a gene: 8. The CDR3 extends over 16 amino acids. For the CDR3, the DNA is TGTGCCAGCAGCTTAGGCGGGGGGTCTAGCAGAGAGACCCAGTACTTC. The encoded protein is CASSLGGGSSRETQYF.

The chain links TRBV5-1 to TRBJ2-1; 10 bases match TRBD2. V was clipped by 0 bases and J by 8 bases; unmatched bases: 2. Germline assignment: CDR1 SGHRS and CDR2 YFSETQ. This CDR3 comprises 14 residues. The CDR3 region has the DNA TGCGCCAGCAGCTTGGGGACTAGCGGCGATGAGCAGTTCTTC. Amino acid sequence: CASSLGTSGDEQFF.

The chain couples TRBV6-5 to TRBJ2-7; perhaps TRBD1 as D (5 bases). Germline CDR1 MNHEY, CDR2 SVGAGI. The CDR3 has 13 residues. V gave up 7 bases and J gave up 1 base, with 11 bases separating them. The CDR3 is CASMDINSYEQYF. For the CDR3, the DNA is TGTGCCAGCATGGACATTAATTCCTACGAGCAGTACTTC.

This chain uses TRBV30 with TRBJ2-5; possibly TRBD2 for D (6 bases). The V and J ends lost 8 bases and 2 bases respectively, with 15 bases between them. The CDR3 sequence is 13 residues long. Germline assignment: CDR1 GTSNPN and CDR2 SVGIG (reference sequence). The CDR3 DNA reads as TGTGCCGGTGGGGACGGGAGTCAAGAGACCCAGTACTTC. It yields the protein CAGGDGSQETQYF. Filled out from reference TRBV30 and TRBJ2-5, the complete variable domain reads SQTIHQWPATLVQPVGSPLSLECTVEGTSNPNLYWYRQAAGRGLQLLFYSVGIGQISSEVPQNLSASRPQDRQFILSSKKLLLSDSGFYLCAGGDGSQETQYFGPGTRLLVL.

The chain joins TRBV5-6 to TRBJ1-2; 7 nucleotides line up with TRBD1. Unmatched junction bases numbered 9, after V lost 6 bases and J lost 7 bases. The CDR3 runs to 13 residues. Germline V gene data show CDR1 as SGHDT and CDR2 as YYEEEE. For the CDR3, the DNA is TGTGCCAGCACCGTGCAGGGGGAGGTTGGCTACACCTTC. This translates into CASTVQGEVGYTF. Full variable domain (remainder filled in from reference TRBV5-6 and TRBJ1-2): DAGVTQSPTHLIKTRGQQVTLRCSPKSGHDTVSWYQQALGQGPQFIFQYYEEEERQRGNFPDRFSGHQFPNYSSELNVNALLLGDSALYLCASTVQGEVGYTFGSGTRLTVV.

The chain has TRBV4-2 and TRBJ1-2, with D tentatively TRBD1 (6 bases). The CDR3 is 15 residues long. Per germline, CDR1 LGHNA and CDR2 YNFKEQ. With 4 bases removed from V and 3 bases from J, the gap between germline ends came to 15 bases. CDR3 protein: CASSPPRGGDYGYTF. The CDR3 DNA follows: TGTGCCAGCAGCCCCCCCAGAGGGGGTGACTATGGCTACACCTTC.

The V and J genes are TRBV9 and TRBJ2-2; D might be TRBD2 (5 bases). Germline V lookup: CDR1 SGDLS, CDR2 YYNGEE. V was clipped by 4 bases and J by 2 bases, with 12 bases between them. The CDR3 is 15 residues long. In DNA form, the CDR3 reads TGTGCCAGCAGCTCCGGGATAGTTAACACCGGGGAGCTGTTTTTT. It encodes CASSSGIVNTGELFF.

V and J are TRBV4-1 and TRBJ1-5; TRBD1 aligns across 7 bases. Trimming at V came to 4 bases and at J to 5 bases, leaving 2 bases not matched to a gene. The V gene's germline CDR1 is MGHRA and CDR2 YSYEKL. The CDR3 contains 13 residues. CDR3 residues: CASSPDRDQPQHF. DNA of the CDR3: TGCGCCAGCAGCCCCGACAGGGATCAGCCCCAGCATTTT.

This chain joins TRBV19 and TRBJ1-5; D perhaps matches TRBD1 (5 bases). V gave up 3 bases and J gave up 2 bases, with 11 bases separating them. The CDR3 spans 15 residues. Germline V gene lookup returns CDR1 LNHDA and CDR2 SQIVND (reference sequence). In DNA, the CDR3 is TGTGCCAGTAGTATCTGGGGGGTGGGCAATCAGCCCCAGCATTTT. Its protein product is CASSIWGVGNQPQHF.

This sequence joins TRBV29-1 and TRBJ2-3; D is ambiguous. The CDR3 runs to 12 residues. V was trimmed by 6 bases and J by 0 bases, leaving 7 bases between them. Germline V CDR1 and CDR2: SQVTM, ANQGSEA. The CDR3 sequence is CSVAESTDTQYF. In DNA form, the CDR3 reads TGCAGCGTCGCAGAGAGCACAGATACGCAGTATTTT.

The sample holds a few counts of this clone. The chain employs TRBV28 and TRBJ2-5; D gene ambiguous. Germline V CDR1 and CDR2: MDHEN, SYDVKM. The ends were cut back, 4 bases at V and 5 bases at J, with 14 bases in the middle. The CDR3 has 14 amino acids. DNA of the CDR3: TGTGCCAGCAGTTCGGCCTATAGTCGTGAGACCCAGTACTTC. This encodes CASSSAYSRETQYF. The complete variable domain, with remaining parts taken from reference TRBV28 and TRBJ2-5, reads DVKVTQSSRYLVKRTGEKVFLECVQDMDHENMFWYRQDPGLGLRLIYFSYDVKMKEKGDIPEGYSVSREKKERFSLILESASTNQTSMYLCASSSAYSRETQYFGPGTRLLVL.

The rearrangement joins TRBV15 to TRBJ1-2; the match to TRBD1 covers 8 bases. The germline V gene encodes CDR1 LNHNV and CDR2 YYDKDF (reference sequence). CDR3 length equals 16 residues. V shed 2 bases and J 8 bases; nucleotides not matched to a gene: 13. The CDR3, as DNA: TGTGCCACCAGCAGACCTTTCGGACAGGGTCCTATGGGCTACACCTTC. This translates into CATSRPFGQGPMGYTF. The full variable domain, rest sourced from reference TRBV15 and TRBJ1-2, is DAMVIQNPRYQVTQFGKPVTLSCSQTLNHNVMYWYQQKSSQAPKLLFHYYDKDFNNEADTPDNFQSRRPNTSFCFLDIRSPGLGDTAMYLCATSRPFGQGPMGYTFGSGTRLTVV.